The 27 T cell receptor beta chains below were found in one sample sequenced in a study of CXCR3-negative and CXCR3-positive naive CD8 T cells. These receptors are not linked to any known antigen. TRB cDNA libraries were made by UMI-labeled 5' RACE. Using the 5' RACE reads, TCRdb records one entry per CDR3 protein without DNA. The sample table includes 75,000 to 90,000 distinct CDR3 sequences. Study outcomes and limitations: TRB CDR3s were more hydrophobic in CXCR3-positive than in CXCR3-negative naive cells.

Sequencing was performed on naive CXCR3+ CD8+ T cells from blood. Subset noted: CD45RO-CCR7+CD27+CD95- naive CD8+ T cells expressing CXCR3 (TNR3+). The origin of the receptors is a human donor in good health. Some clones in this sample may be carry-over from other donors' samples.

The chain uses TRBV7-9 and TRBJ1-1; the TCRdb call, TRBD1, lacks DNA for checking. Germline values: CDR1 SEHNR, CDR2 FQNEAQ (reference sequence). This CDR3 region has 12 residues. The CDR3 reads CASSLLQGEAFF.

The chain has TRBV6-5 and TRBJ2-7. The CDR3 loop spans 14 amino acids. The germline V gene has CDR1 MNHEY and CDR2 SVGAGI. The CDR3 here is CASSYVGSSYEQYF.

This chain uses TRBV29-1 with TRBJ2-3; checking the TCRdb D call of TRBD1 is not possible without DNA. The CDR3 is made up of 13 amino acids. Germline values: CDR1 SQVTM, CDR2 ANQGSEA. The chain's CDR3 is CSAEGQGTDTQYF.

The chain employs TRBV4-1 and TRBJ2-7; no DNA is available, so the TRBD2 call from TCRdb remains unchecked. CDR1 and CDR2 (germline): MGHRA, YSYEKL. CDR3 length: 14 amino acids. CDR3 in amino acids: CASSQVTLEGEQYF.

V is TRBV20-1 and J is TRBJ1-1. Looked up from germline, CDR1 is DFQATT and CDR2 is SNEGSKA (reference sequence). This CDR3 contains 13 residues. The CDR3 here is CSARAETDTEAFF.

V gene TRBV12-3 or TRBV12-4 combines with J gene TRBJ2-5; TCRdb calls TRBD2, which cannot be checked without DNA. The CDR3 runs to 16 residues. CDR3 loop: CASSTQLAGNQETQYF.

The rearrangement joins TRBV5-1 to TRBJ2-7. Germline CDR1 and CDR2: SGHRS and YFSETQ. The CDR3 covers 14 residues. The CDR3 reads CASSLRSDAWEQYF.

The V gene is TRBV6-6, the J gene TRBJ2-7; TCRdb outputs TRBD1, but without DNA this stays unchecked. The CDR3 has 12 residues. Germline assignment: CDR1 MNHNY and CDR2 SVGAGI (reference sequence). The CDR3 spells CASSGDSTKQYF.

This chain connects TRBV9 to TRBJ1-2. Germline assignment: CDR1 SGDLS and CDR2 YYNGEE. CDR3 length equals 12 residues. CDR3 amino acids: CASSIRQYGYTF.

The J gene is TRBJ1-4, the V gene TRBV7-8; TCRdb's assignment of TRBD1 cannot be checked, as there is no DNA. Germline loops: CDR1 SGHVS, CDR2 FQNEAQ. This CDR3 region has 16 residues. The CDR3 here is CASSLMAGSTNEKLFF.

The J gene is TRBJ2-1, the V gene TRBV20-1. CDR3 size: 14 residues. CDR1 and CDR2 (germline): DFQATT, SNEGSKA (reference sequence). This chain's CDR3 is CSARALGTYNEQFF.

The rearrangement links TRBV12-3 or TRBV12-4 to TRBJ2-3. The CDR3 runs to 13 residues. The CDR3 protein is CASSLTVTDTQYF.

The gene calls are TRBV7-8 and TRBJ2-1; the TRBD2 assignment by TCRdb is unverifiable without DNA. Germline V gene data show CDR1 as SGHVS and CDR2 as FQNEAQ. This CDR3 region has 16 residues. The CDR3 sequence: CASAFPRDSSEKEQFF.

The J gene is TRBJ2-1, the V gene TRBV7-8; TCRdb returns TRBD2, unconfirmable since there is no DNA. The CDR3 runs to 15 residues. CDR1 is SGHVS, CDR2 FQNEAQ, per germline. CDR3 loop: CASSQRTRWYNEQFF.

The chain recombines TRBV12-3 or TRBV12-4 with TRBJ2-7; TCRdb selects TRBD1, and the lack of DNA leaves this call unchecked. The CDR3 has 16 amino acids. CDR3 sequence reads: CASSTPGEPTAVEQYF.

The chain's CDR3 is CASSFEASGNTIYF. V usage is TRBV7-6 and J usage is TRBJ1-3. Germline loops: CDR1 SGHVS, CDR2 FNYEAQ. The CDR3 loop spans 14 amino acids.

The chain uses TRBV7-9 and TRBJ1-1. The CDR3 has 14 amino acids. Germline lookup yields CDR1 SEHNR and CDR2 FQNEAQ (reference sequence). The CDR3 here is CASSFSAGYTEAFF.

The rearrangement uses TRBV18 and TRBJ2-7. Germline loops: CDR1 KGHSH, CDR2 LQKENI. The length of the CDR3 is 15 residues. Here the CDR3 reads CASSPDDGVSYEQYF.

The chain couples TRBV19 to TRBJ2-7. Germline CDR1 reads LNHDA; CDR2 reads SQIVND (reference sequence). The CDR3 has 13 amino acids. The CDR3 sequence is CASSINSDYEQYF.

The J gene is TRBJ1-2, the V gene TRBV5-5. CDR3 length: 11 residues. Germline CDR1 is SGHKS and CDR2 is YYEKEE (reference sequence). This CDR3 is CASTADYGYTF.

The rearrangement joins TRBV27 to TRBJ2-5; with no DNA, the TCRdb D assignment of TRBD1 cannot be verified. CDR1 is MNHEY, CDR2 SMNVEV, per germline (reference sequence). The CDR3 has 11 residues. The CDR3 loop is CASGGQETQYF.

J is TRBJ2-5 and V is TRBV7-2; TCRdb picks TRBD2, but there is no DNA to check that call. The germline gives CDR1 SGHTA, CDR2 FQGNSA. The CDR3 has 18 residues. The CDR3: CASSKPRGTSGGKETQYF.

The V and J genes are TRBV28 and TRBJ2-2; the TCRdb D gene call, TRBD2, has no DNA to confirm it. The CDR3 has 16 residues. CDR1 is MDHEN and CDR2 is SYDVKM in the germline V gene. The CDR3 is CANSPTGLARDGELFF.

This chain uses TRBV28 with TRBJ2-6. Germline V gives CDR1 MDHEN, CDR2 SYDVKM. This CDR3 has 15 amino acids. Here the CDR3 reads CASSLAYTGANVLTF.

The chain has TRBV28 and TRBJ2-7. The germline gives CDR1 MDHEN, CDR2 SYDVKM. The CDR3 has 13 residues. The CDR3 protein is CASSRGTSYEQYF.

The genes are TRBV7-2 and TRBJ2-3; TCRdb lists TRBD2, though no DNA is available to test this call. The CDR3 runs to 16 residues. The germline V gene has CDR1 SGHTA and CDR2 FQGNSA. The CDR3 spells CASNPPGTSEIDTQYF.

The CDR3 region is CASRDRGQETQYF. The chain has TRBV12-3 or TRBV12-4 and TRBJ2-5; the D gene TCRdb calls, TRBD1, cannot be checked with no DNA. The CDR3 covers 13 residues.